The 30 T cell receptor beta chains listed next were all sequenced from one sample in a study of blood T cell repertoires in COVID-19. Here immunoSEQ multiplex PCR was the method, and the copy in TCRdb shows in-frame clones only, minus some. Among under 50,000 clones listed, about 82% were seen once. The sample taken for sequencing was peripheral blood. These receptors came from a man aged 80 or over with active or convalescent COVID-19.

CDR3 DNA sequence: TGTGCCAGTACCGATATGGGCCGGGGCACTGAAGCTTTCTTT. The encoded protein is CASTDMGRGTEAFF. This rearrangement joins TRBV19 to TRBJ1-1; D gene uncertain. Germline CDR1 reads LNHDA; CDR2 reads SQIVND (reference sequence). The CDR3 consists of 14 residues. Deletions cut 7 bases from V and 4 bases from J, with 16 bases between.

The CDR3, as DNA: TGTGCCAGCAGCTTCGGGACAGTGGATTCACCCCTCCACTTT. It yields the protein CASSFGTVDSPLHF. J is TRBJ1-6 and V is TRBV11-2; 7 bases match TRBD1. CDR3 length equals 14 residues. CDR1 and CDR2 (germline): SGHAT, FQNNGV. V was pared by 3 bases and J by 8 bases, with 4 bases of the junction left unmatched.

The chain employs TRBV29-1 and TRBJ2-7, with 8 bases matching TRBD2. The CDR3 length is 14 residues. J gave up 1 base and V 2 bases, and 4 bases lay outside the gene matches. The germline CDR1 and CDR2 sequences are SQVTM and ANQGSEA. The CDR3 sequence: CSVESASGSYEQYF. In nucleotides, the CDR3 is TGCAGCGTTGAATCGGCTAGCGGGTCCTACGAGCAGTACTTC.

The V call is TRBV5-4, the J call TRBJ2-5; D unclear. The ends were cut back, 4 bases at V and 2 bases at J, with 12 bases in the middle. Germline V CDR1 and CDR2: SGHNT, YYREEE (reference sequence). This CDR3 region has 14 residues. CDR3 nucleotide sequence: TGTGCCAGCAGCGTTGTGGCACAACAAGAGACCCAGTACTTC. Residues: CASSVVAQQETQYF. Full variable domain (remainder filled in from reference TRBV5-4 and TRBJ2-5): ETGVTQSPTHLIKTRGQQVTLRCSSQSGHNTVSWYQQALGQGPQFIFQYYREEENGRGNFPPRFSGLQFPNYSSELNVNALELDDSALYLCASSVVAQQETQYFGPGTRLLVL.

This chain links TRBV27 with TRBJ1-1, with D perhaps matching TRBD1 (5 bases). V was cut by 1 base and J by 5 bases, with 17 bases left in between. This CDR3 comprises 16 residues. Germline CDR1 is MNHEY and CDR2 is SMNVEV (reference sequence). The CDR3 DNA is TGTGCCAGCAGTTTATTTCGGGACTTGGTTAGGACTGAAGCTTTCTTT. Residues: CASSLFRDLVRTEAFF.

The chain carries TRBV11-2 and TRBJ1-2, with 8 bases that match TRBD1. Looked up from germline, CDR1 is SGHAT and CDR2 is FQNNGV. The CDR3 consists of 15 residues. Trimming at V came to 5 bases and at J to 3 bases, leaving 8 bases not matched to a gene. CDR3 amino acids: CASSPRTGWDYGYTF. In nucleotides, the CDR3 is TGTGCCAGCAGCCCACGGACAGGGTGGGACTATGGCTACACCTTC.

The V call is TRBV19, the J call TRBJ1-2, with 8 bases aligning to TRBD1. Germline trimming cut 6 bases from V and 0 bases from J; bases unmatched to any gene: 6. The germline CDR1 and CDR2 sequences are LNHDA and SQIVND (reference sequence). The CDR3 runs to 15 residues. CDR3 region: CASRRAGGPNYGYTF. The CDR3 bases are TGTGCCAGTAGACGGGCAGGGGGCCCTAACTATGGCTACACCTTC.

The chain combines TRBV2 with TRBJ2-5; 7 bases are shared with TRBD2. The germline V gene encodes CDR1 SNHLY and CDR2 FYNNEI. CDR3 size: 12 residues. CDR3 sequence reads: CAGGVKQETQYF. The CDR3, as DNA: TGTGCGGGGGGGGTAAAGCAAGAGACCCAGTACTTC.

This chain links TRBV4-1 with TRBJ2-7; D is unclear. Trimming shortened V by 1 base and J by 2 bases, and 9 bases separated the two germline ends. This CDR3 is 14 amino acids long. The germline CDR1 and CDR2 sequences are MGHRA and YSYEKL. Here the CDR3 reads CASSQAAEAYEQYF. Written as DNA, the CDR3 is TGCGCCAGCAGCCAAGCCGCCGAGGCCTACGAGCAGTACTTC.

This chain joins TRBV9 and TRBJ2-1; 7 nucleotides line up with TRBD1. V shed 4 bases and J 9 bases; nucleotides not matched to a gene: 16. This CDR3 region has 16 residues. From germline, CDR1 is SGDLS and CDR2 YYNGEE. This CDR3 reads CASSTHNRGRQGEQFF. The CDR3, as DNA: TGTGCCAGCAGCACCCACAACAGGGGAAGACAAGGTGAGCAGTTCTTC.

The V and J genes are TRBV6-2 or TRBV6-3 and TRBJ2-7; 12 bases map to TRBD2. The CDR3 is made up of 17 amino acids. Germline V gene data show CDR1 as MNHEY and CDR2 as SVGEGT. Trimming cost V 2 bases and J 0 bases; bases outside gene matches: 5. CDR3 loop: CASSYTSGGPSSYEQYF. As DNA, the CDR3 is TGTGCCAGCAGTTACACTAGCGGGGGGCCGAGCTCCTACGAGCAGTACTTC.

This sequence joins TRBV28 and TRBJ1-1; D gene unclear. The germline gives CDR1 MDHEN, CDR2 SYDVKM. The CDR3 consists of 13 residues. V gave up 3 bases and J gave up 10 bases, with 15 bases separating them. The CDR3 sequence is CASSFGSEPGAFF. CDR3 nucleotide sequence: TGTGCCAGCAGTTTCGGGTCCGAACCTGGAGCTTTCTTT.

The chain has TRBV7-9 and TRBJ2-1; 8 bases are shared with TRBD2. The trim removed 3 bases at V and 7 bases at J, leaving 8 bases unmatched. The length of the CDR3 is 15 residues. Per germline, CDR1 SEHNR and CDR2 FQNEAQ (reference sequence). CDR3 residues: CASSFEQRGSNEQFF. The CDR3 nucleotides read TGTGCCAGCAGCTTCGAACAGCGGGGGTCAAATGAGCAGTTCTTC.

J is TRBJ2-7 and V is TRBV7-2, with D possibly TRBD1 on 5 matching bases. This CDR3 contains 15 residues. The germline V gene encodes CDR1 SGHTA and CDR2 FQGNSA. V lost 5 bases to trimming and J lost 2 bases, with 16 bases between them. CDR3 loop: CASSQSKGQAYEQYF. The CDR3 DNA follows: TGTGCCAGCAGCCAAAGCAAGGGGCAGGCCTACGAGCAGTACTTC. Filled out from reference TRBV7-2 and TRBJ2-7, the complete variable domain reads GAGVSQSPSNKVTEKGKDVELRCDPISGHTALYWYRQSLGQGLEFLIYFQGNSAPDKSGLPSDRFSAERTGGSVSTLTIQRTQQEDSAVYLCASSQSKGQAYEQYFGPGTRLTVT.

The chain has TRBV7-6 and TRBJ1-3; D is possibly TRBD1 (6 bases). Germline V gene data show CDR1 as SGHVS and CDR2 as FNYEAQ. This CDR3 has 15 residues. Trimming left V 1 base short and J 3 bases short, with 10 bases between. CDR3 in amino acids: CASSLEGGVGNTIYF. The CDR3 DNA reads as TGTGCCAGCAGCTTAGAAGGGGGAGTTGGAAACACCATATATTTT. The full variable domain, completed using reference TRBV7-6 and TRBJ1-3, is GAGVSQSPRYKVTKRGQDVALRCDPISGHVSLYWYRQALGQGPEFLTYFNYEAQQDKSGLPNDRFSAERPEGSISTLTIQRTEQRDSAMYRCASSLEGGVGNTIYFGEGSWLTVV.

The CDR3 reads CAWRQGSSYEQYF. CDR3 bases: TGTGCCTGGAGACAGGGAAGCTCCTACGAGCAGTACTTC. The V call is TRBV30, the J call TRBJ2-7, with D perhaps matching TRBD1 (6 bases). The V end was cut by 3 bases, the J end by 0 bases, with 9 bases between. This CDR3 contains 13 residues. Germline assignment: CDR1 GTSNPN and CDR2 SVGIG (reference sequence). The whole variable domain, remainder taken from reference TRBV30 and TRBJ2-7, is SQTIHQWPATLVQPVGSPLSLECTVEGTSNPNLYWYRQAAGRGLQLLFYSVGIGQISSEVPQNLSASRPQDRQFILSSKKLLLSDSGFYLCAWRQGSSYEQYFGPGTRLTVT.

The chain employs TRBV7-2 and TRBJ2-5, with TRBD1 matching 8 bases. V lost 0 bases to trimming and J lost 3 bases; unmatched junction nucleotides: 3. Germline lookup yields CDR1 SGHTA and CDR2 FQGNSA. The CDR3 contains 15 residues. Here the CDR3 DNA reads TGTGCCAGCAGCTTAGCCGGGACAGGAGAAGAGACCCAGTACTTC. Translating it yields CASSLAGTGEETQYF.

The gene calls are TRBV7-2 and TRBJ2-7, with 10 positions matching TRBD2. This CDR3 contains 14 residues. Losses at the gene ends were 1 base for V and 6 bases for J; bases not matched to a gene: 3. Per germline, CDR1 SGHTA and CDR2 FQGNSA. For the CDR3, the DNA is TGTGCCAGCAGCTTAGAGCGGGAGGGATTCGAGCAGTACTTC. Amino acids: CASSLEREGFEQYF.

J is TRBJ2-5 and V is TRBV28; no definite D call. The length of the CDR3 is 13 residues. Between the trimmed V and J ends, which lost 6 bases and 6 bases, there was a span of 14 bases. The germline V gene encodes CDR1 MDHEN and CDR2 SYDVKM. The CDR3 coding sequence is TGTGCCAGCAGCCTGCCAGCGTCGAAGACCCAGTACTTC. Encoded protein: CASSLPASKTQYF.

This chain joins TRBV5-1 and TRBJ1-2, with 9 bases matching TRBD1. With V trimmed by 1 base and J by 2 bases, 9 bases remained unmatched. Germline V CDR1 and CDR2: SGHRS, YFSETQ. The CDR3 spans 17 residues. CDR3: CASSLNSGTGLNYGYTF. The CDR3 coding sequence is TGCGCCAGCAGCTTGAATTCCGGGACAGGGCTGAACTATGGCTACACCTTC. Using reference TRBV5-1 and TRBJ1-2 for the parts outside the CDR3, the full variable domain is KAGVTQTPRYLIKTRGQQVTLSCSPISGHRSVSWYQQTPGQGLQFLFEYFSETQRNKGNFPGRFSGRQFSNSRSEMNVSTLELGDSALYLCASSLNSGTGLNYGYTFGSGTRLTVV.

This chain links TRBV5-1 with TRBJ2-1, with TRBD2 identical over 14 bases. V lost 3 bases and J lost 0; bases outside the gene matches: 8. Germline CDR1 is SGHRS and CDR2 is YFSETQ. There are 19 residues in the CDR3. The CDR3 region is CASSWGTSGGKSSYNEQFF. The DNA of the CDR3 is TGCGCCAGCAGCTGGGGGACTAGCGGGGGTAAGAGCTCCTACAATGAGCAGTTCTTC.

This rearrangement joins TRBV7-3 to TRBJ2-7; possible D gene TRBD2, 6 bases. CDR1 and CDR2 (germline): SGHTA, FQGTGA. V dropped 8 bases and J dropped 4 bases, with 21 bases sitting between them. The CDR3 runs 15 residues. CDR3 protein: CASPLPRLVSYEQYF. CDR3 nucleotide sequence: TGTGCCAGCCCCTTACCAAGACTAGTCTCGTACGAGCAGTACTTC.

The rearrangement uses TRBV11-2 and TRBJ1-1; D call uncertain. The V gene's germline CDR1 is SGHAT and CDR2 FQNNGV. Trimming left V 0 bases short and J 1 base short, with 6 bases between. The length of the CDR3 is 14 residues. For the CDR3, the DNA is TGTGCCAGCAGCTTAGAATACGGGAACACTGAAGCTTTCTTT. It codes for CASSLEYGNTEAFF. Full variable domain (rest looked up from reference TRBV11-2 and TRBJ1-1): EAGVAQSPRYKIIEKRQSVAFWCNPISGHATLYWYQQILGQGPKLLIQFQNNGVVDDSQLPKDRFSAERLKGVDSTLKIQPAKLEDSAVYLCASSLEYGNTEAFFGQGTRLTVV.

The chain uses TRBV4-1 and TRBJ1-2; 7 bases align to TRBD1. The V segment lost 1 base and the J segment 5 bases; nucleotides outside the gene matches: 10. The CDR3 is 16 residues long. The V gene's germline CDR1 is MGHRA and CDR2 YSYEKL. The CDR3 DNA is TGCGCCAGCAGCCAAGTCGCATCCGGGACAGAGTATGGCTACACCTTC. Encoded protein: CASSQVASGTEYGYTF.

The V call is TRBV15, the J call TRBJ2-3; perhaps TRBD1 as D (5 bases). The CDR3 is 16 residues long. Looked up from germline, CDR1 is LNHNV and CDR2 is YYDKDF (reference sequence). Trimming removed 1 base at V and 1 base at J, with 12 bases between. The CDR3 spells CATSRAGQGGTDTQYF. In DNA, the CDR3 is TGTGCCACCAGCAGAGCTGGGCAGGGCGGCACAGATACGCAGTATTTT. Based on the CDR3 plus reference TRBV15 and TRBJ2-3, the full variable domain is DAMVIQNPRYQVTQFGKPVTLSCSQTLNHNVMYWYQQKSSQAPKLLFHYYDKDFNNEADTPDNFQSRRPNTSFCFLDIRSPGLGDTAMYLCATSRAGQGGTDTQYFGPGTRLTVL.

The chain recombines TRBV6-5 with TRBJ2-2; D possibly corresponds to TRBD2 (5 bases). The CDR3 totals 15 residues. Trimming shortened V by 8 bases and J by 5 bases, and 18 bases separated the two germline ends. From germline, CDR1 is MNHEY and CDR2 SVGAGI. In nucleotides, the CDR3 is TGTGCCAGCCCTCGGGGTGATAGTGGGACCGGGGAGCTGTTTTTT. Translated: CASPRGDSGTGELFF.

The chain combines TRBV7-9 with TRBJ2-3; D might be TRBD1 (6 bases). The CDR3 has 17 residues. The germline V gene has CDR1 SEHNR and CDR2 FQNEAQ (reference sequence). V was shortened by 4 bases and J by 0 bases, with 17 bases between the two germline ends. The CDR3 DNA sequence: TGTGCCAGCAGCTCCCCCGGGACAACGCCGAGCACAGATACGCAGTATTTT. Residues: CASSSPGTTPSTDTQYF.

The table lists this clone with a count of one. This chain uses TRBV7-3 with TRBJ1-5, with D unclear. The V end was cut by 5 bases, the J end by 6 bases, with 8 bases between. The CDR3 has 12 residues. Germline V gives CDR1 SGHTA, CDR2 FQGTGA. For the CDR3, the DNA is TGTGCCAGCAGCGATCCAGGTCAGCCCCAGCATTTT. This sequence encodes CASSDPGQPQHF.

The chain has TRBV24-1 and TRBJ2-5, with unresolved D. The germline gives CDR1 KGHDR, CDR2 SFDVKD. The germline V and J ends were trimmed by 1 base and 2 bases, with 13 bases remaining between them. The CDR3 extends over 16 amino acids. The CDR3 DNA reads TGTGCCACCAGTGATTTTGTGGAAGGAGCTCAAGAGACCCAGTACTTC. Its protein product is CATSDFVEGAQETQYF.

The V gene is TRBV14, the J gene TRBJ2-3; no clear D. Germline values: CDR1 SGHDN, CDR2 FVKESK. The V end was cut by 6 bases, the J end by 0 bases, with 13 bases between. The CDR3 sequence is 15 residues long. The CDR3 sequence is CASSQTRLSTDTQYF. Written as DNA, the CDR3 is TGTGCCAGCAGTCAAACCCGGTTAAGCACAGATACGCAGTATTTT.